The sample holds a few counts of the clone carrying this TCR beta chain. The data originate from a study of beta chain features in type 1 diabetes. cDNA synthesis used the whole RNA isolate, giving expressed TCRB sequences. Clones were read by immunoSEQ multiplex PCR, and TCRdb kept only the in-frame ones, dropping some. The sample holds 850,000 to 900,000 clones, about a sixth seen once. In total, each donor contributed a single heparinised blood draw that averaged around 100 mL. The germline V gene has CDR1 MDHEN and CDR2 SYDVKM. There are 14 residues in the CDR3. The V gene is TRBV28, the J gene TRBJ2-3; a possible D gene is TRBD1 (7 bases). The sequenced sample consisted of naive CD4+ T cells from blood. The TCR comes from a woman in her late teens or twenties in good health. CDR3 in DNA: TGTGCTCTGAAGGGGGCGGGGCCCACAGATACGCAGTATTTT. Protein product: CALKGAGPTDTQYF.